The text below deals with one T cell receptor beta chain. This sample stems from a study of blood T cell repertoires in COVID-19. At the level of the study: Some COVID-19 samples were acute and others convalescent; all came from the United States, Italy and Spain. Sources were T cells, B-cell-depleted T cells, or PBMCs; the material itself was cDNA or gDNA.

Authors' analysis steps: Reference gene primer amplification in the assay estimated nucleated cell counts. Clones were read by immunoSEQ multiplex PCR, and TCRdb kept only the in-frame ones, dropping some. V and J calls and clone size are given by that table; D and trimming were obtained from the DNA. The sample comprises 72,000 or so clones, roughly 86% of which are singletons, and about an eighth rests with the top ten. This CDR3 has 17 residues. The chain employs TRBV12-1 and TRBJ2-1; the table's TRBD2 call for D was not verified on the DNA. TRBV12-1 is classified as a pseudogene. Sequences were obtained from peripheral blood. The clonotype originates from a woman aged 55-75 years with acute or convalescent COVID-19. The CDR3 reads CASTLKEKDYSYNEQFF. CDR3 coding DNA: TGTGCCAGCACTTTAAAAGAAAAGGACTATTCCTACAATGAGCAGTTCTTC.